The present TCR beta chain was sequenced within a study of control samples from healthy donors and cancer patients. Germline V lookup: CDR1 LNHDA, CDR2 SQIVND (reference sequence). CDR3 length: 12 amino acids. Trimming removed 6 bases from V and 6 bases from J, with 9 bases in between. Assay: immunoSEQ multiplex PCR; the TCRdb copy retains only in-frame clones and omits some. The table includes 75,000 to 100,000 clones, around 87% detected once. The specimen was blood. The chain has TRBV19 and TRBJ1-5; D unresolved. The receptor was derived from a woman in her forties or fifties in good health. The CDR3 DNA is TGTGCCAGTAGGGGATTAGGTCAGCCCCAGCATTTT. Residues: CASRGLGQPQHF.